This TCR beta chain originates from a study of blood T cell repertoires in COVID-19 (dated by TCRdb to the early 2020s). Regarding the research as a whole: The collaborator samples originated in the United States, Italy and Spain and spanned the acute and convalescent phases of COVID-19. The prospective study material was composed of cDNA or gDNA derived from T cells, B-cell-depleted T cells, or PBMCs. Subjects who had been exposed to COVID-19, were actively infected with it, or had recovered from it provided the deeply sampled blood TCRbeta repertoires that made up the dataset. The repertoires were made available in a free public database intended to serve as a resource for research on the immune response to SARS-CoV-2. Samples came from the ongoing ImmuneRACE study (first 160 participants) plus 1,254 subjects from 6 global collaborators. Sample metadata almost always included a de-identified subject ID, COVID-19 status, age in years and sex. Where HLA class I and class II types were available, the types were taken from metadata supplied by the sample provider, not from assay-based typing. Study-wide conclusions, independent of this receptor: How much clinical and demographic metadata was included differed by source and by participant, and the metadata was provided uncurated.

Whole blood was collected in K2EDTA tubes by collaborating institutions according to the institutions' own protocols. For TCRbeta analysis, collaborators shipped samples in one of three forms: frozen whole blood, isolated PBMCs, or DNA extracted from either of those sample types. TCRbeta CDR3 regions were amplified from genomic DNA by means of the immunoSEQ Assay, a bias-controlled multiplex PCR. As for how the authors treated the data: The number of nucleated cells in each sample was estimated by amplification of reference gene primers within the assay. Sequence reads were collapsed and filtered to measure the absolute abundance of every unique TCRbeta CDR3 rearrangement. Productive Simpson clonality was computed per sample as the square root of Simpson's diversity index over productive rearrangements. TCRdb obtained this table from immuneACCESS and retained in-frame rearrangements with V and J assigned. These tables miss some clones; where compared with another copy, unresolved V genes account for less than half of the shortfall, and the remainder is unexplained. V and J calls and clone size come straight from that table; D and trimming were deduced from the DNA. This sample comprises 120,000 to 150,000 clones, around nine tenths of them detected only once. The ten largest clonotypes hold roughly 5.4% of the sample.

V loses 1 base of germline sequence and J loses 2 bases, and the interval between the two ends is 9 bases. According to the germline V gene (reference sequence), CDR1 reads LNHDA and CDR2 reads SQIVND. The cysteine opens and the phenylalanine closes a CDR3 of 15 amino acids. Only CDR3 DNA remains: 45 bases, in frame from the first base. This clone was counted between two and nine times. The antigen it binds to is not known. No much larger clonotype is one base removed from it; base qualities were not supplied. Sequencing used peripheral blood. The chain links TRBV19 with TRBJ1-5; no D gene can be assigned with confidence. The TCR originated in a human donor in a cohort sampled during active COVID-19. The DNA reads as follows: TGTGCCAGTAGTATAGCCGAGATTGGCAATCAGCCCCAGCATTTT. This codes for CASSIAEIGNQPQHF.